The 24 T cell receptor beta chains below all came from one sample that was sequenced in a study of beta chain features in type 1 diabetes. All of the isolated RNA was reverse transcribed, so expressed TCRB transcripts were sequenced. The protocol was immunoSEQ multiplex PCR, while the TCRdb copy is restricted to in-frame clones and leaves out a portion. Among 900,000 or so clones listed, under 20% were seen once. Sequenced sample: naive CD4+ T cells from blood. These receptors were obtained from a woman in her late teens or twenties in good health.

There are a few counts of this clone. The chain has TRBV7-2 and TRBJ2-1; D is ambiguous. V was cut by 5 bases and J by 4 bases, with 12 bases left in between. Germline assignment: CDR1 SGHTA and CDR2 FQGNSA. CDR3 length: 14 residues. This CDR3 is CASSVSDGYNEQFF. The DNA for the CDR3 is TGTGCCAGCAGCGTCTCCGACGGTTACAATGAGCAGTTCTTC. Using reference TRBV7-2 and TRBJ2-1 for the parts outside the CDR3, the full variable domain is GAGVSQSPSNKVTEKGKDVELRCDPISGHTALYWYRQSLGQGLEFLIYFQGNSAPDKSGLPSDRFSAERTGGSVSTLTIQRTQQEDSAVYLCASSVSDGYNEQFFGPGTRLTVL.

This clone occurred once. This sequence joins TRBV7-2 and TRBJ2-7, with 11 bases fitting TRBD2. Germline trimming cut 5 bases from V and 5 bases from J; bases unmatched to any gene: 8. Germline V gene sequence: CDR1 SGHTA, CDR2 FQGNSA. The CDR3 sequence is 15 residues long. In nucleotides, the CDR3 is TGTGCCAGCAGCGAAAGACTAGCGGGACATAACGAGCAGTACTTC. Translation: CASSERLAGHNEQYF.

The V gene is TRBV6-5, the J gene TRBJ1-1, with D maybe TRBD1 (5 bases). Germline CDR1 MNHEY, CDR2 SVGAGI. The CDR3 contains 13 residues. Trimming removed 8 bases at V and 2 bases at J, with 12 bases between. DNA for the CDR3: TGTGCCAGCCTCCCAGGGCAAAACACTGAAGCTTTCTTT. Its protein is CASLPGQNTEAFF.

This clone has a handful of counts. This chain joins TRBV18 and TRBJ2-3, with D maybe TRBD1 (5 bases). The germline gives CDR1 KGHSH, CDR2 LQKENI. The germline V and J ends were trimmed by 3 bases and 6 bases, with 10 bases remaining between them. The CDR3 covers 13 residues. CDR3 coding DNA: TGTGCCAGCTCACCGCAAAGGGGTGATACGCAGTATTTT. Its protein is CASSPQRGDTQYF.

The sample holds a few counts of this clone. The chain recombines TRBV6-6 with TRBJ2-1; D is uncertain. V shed 2 bases and J shed 8 bases, with 13 bases lying between them. Germline CDR1 MNHNY, CDR2 SVGAGI (reference sequence). The CDR3 runs 14 residues. DNA for the CDR3: TGTGCCAGCAGTTACCTCATTTGGGTCGATGAGCAGTTCTTC. Protein: CASSYLIWVDEQFF.

CDR3 bases: TGTGCCAGCAACCGACTCCCGCCGGTAGTCAATGAGCAGTTCTTC. Protein product: CASNRLPPVVNEQFF. The rearrangement joins TRBV6-1 to TRBJ2-1; D is uncertain. The germline V gene has CDR1 MNHNS and CDR2 SASEGT. The CDR3 runs 15 residues. V lost 7 bases and J 6 bases, leaving 19 bases between the germline ends.

The chain couples TRBV7-2 to TRBJ2-7; 7 bases are shared with TRBD1. V lost 4 bases and J lost 2; bases outside the gene matches: 8. The V gene's germline CDR1 is SGHTA and CDR2 FQGNSA. The CDR3 extends over 15 amino acids. Here the CDR3 DNA reads TGTGCCAGCAGCTCCCACAGGGGAAGGACCTACGAGCAGTACTTC. Translated, it gives CASSSHRGRTYEQYF.

CDR3 region: CASSSGTSDEQFF. CDR3 DNA: TGTGCCAGCAGTTCCGGGACTAGTGATGAGCAGTTCTTC. The chain is built from TRBV28 and TRBJ2-1; 8 nucleotides line up with TRBD2. This CDR3 is 13 amino acids long. V dropped 4 bases and J dropped 8; count of bases not matched to a gene: 4. Germline V gene sequence: CDR1 MDHEN, CDR2 SYDVKM.

Here the CDR3 reads CASSFGGDVYNEQFF. The DNA for the CDR3 is TGTGCCAGCAGCTTTGGGGGAGACGTTTACAATGAGCAGTTCTTC. J is TRBJ2-1 and V is TRBV5-4; D could derive from TRBD1 or TRBD2 (5 bases each). V was cut by 2 bases and J by 4 bases, with 13 bases left in between. Germline V lookup: CDR1 SGHNT, CDR2 YYREEE (reference sequence). This CDR3 has 15 residues.

The chain carries TRBV7-2 and TRBJ2-5, with D possibly called TRBD1 or TRBD2 (5 bases each). This CDR3 comprises 15 residues. V shed 1 base and J shed 5 bases, with 14 bases lying between them. Germline-derived CDR1 and CDR2 are SGHTA and FQGNSA. CDR3 DNA sequence: TGTGCCAGCAGCTTAGGCACTCGGGGCTGGGAGACCCAGTACTTC. Translated: CASSLGTRGWETQYF. The full variable domain, with the rest looked up from reference TRBV7-2 and TRBJ2-5, is GAGVSQSPSNKVTEKGKDVELRCDPISGHTALYWYRQSLGQGLEFLIYFQGNSAPDKSGLPSDRFSAERTGGSVSTLTIQRTQQEDSAVYLCASSLGTRGWETQYFGPGTRLLVL.

This clone was observed a handful of times. This chain uses TRBV6-1 with TRBJ2-7; D is perhaps TRBD1 (6 bases). The CDR3 is 18 amino acids. The germline CDR1 and CDR2 sequences are MNHNS and SASEGT. V lost 2 bases and J 0 bases, leaving 20 bases between the germline ends. The CDR3 coding sequence is TGTGCCAGCAGTGAATTCGGGTCTGGGGGACACAGCTCCTACGAGCAGTACTTC. Its protein is CASSEFGSGGHSSYEQYF.

The gene calls are TRBV7-2 and TRBJ1-5, with D unresolved. V lost 0 bases to trimming and J lost 8 bases, with 8 bases between them. Germline CDR1 SGHTA, CDR2 FQGNSA. This CDR3 comprises 13 residues. The CDR3 reads CASSLALGEPQHF. As DNA, the CDR3 is TGTGCCAGCAGCTTAGCTCTAGGAGAGCCCCAGCATTTT.

The chain has TRBV9 and TRBJ2-2, with TRBD2 matching 16 bases. J lost 4 bases, V lost 0 bases, and 9 bases had no gene match. CDR1 and CDR2 (germline): SGDLS, YYNGEE. The CDR3 is 20 residues long. The CDR3 sequence: CASSVDVGLAGGRGTGELFF. In nucleotides, the CDR3 is TGTGCCAGCAGCGTAGATGTGGGACTAGCGGGAGGGCGGGGCACCGGGGAGCTGTTTTTT.

This clone came up a few times. The chain recombines TRBV19 with TRBJ2-7; 9 bases are a match to TRBD1. Germline CDR1 is LNHDA and CDR2 is SQIVND (reference sequence). The CDR3 runs 16 residues. V shed 11 bases, J shed 2 bases, and the junction held 16 bases outside the gene matches. The CDR3 loop is CASQGSQGDRAYEQYF. In nucleotides, the CDR3 is TGTGCCTCTCAGGGGTCCCAAGGGGACAGGGCCTACGAGCAGTACTTC.

The rearrangement joins TRBV6-1 to TRBJ2-7; D may be TRBD1 (6 bases). Trimming shortened V by 7 bases and J by 5 bases, and 15 bases separated the two germline ends. The germline V gene encodes CDR1 MNHNS and CDR2 SASEGT. CDR3 length equals 13 residues. This chain's CDR3 is CASKSPGAHEQYF. The CDR3 region has the DNA TGTGCCAGCAAGTCCCCAGGGGCCCACGAGCAGTACTTC.

In DNA form, the CDR3 reads TGTGCCAGCAGCTTAGAAAGGTCCTTCTATGGCTACACCTTC. This translates into CASSLERSFYGYTF. The J gene is TRBJ1-2, the V gene TRBV5-5; D gene uncertain. This CDR3 is 14 amino acids long. Germline CDR1 reads SGHKS; CDR2 reads YYEKEE (reference sequence). V lost 2 bases, J lost 4 bases, and 12 bases lay in between.

Details on this clone: Other DNA sequences in the same sample also yield this CDR3. The rearrangement joins TRBV10-3 to TRBJ1-2; perhaps TRBD1 as D (5 bases). Trimming stripped 4 bases from V and 2 bases from J, with 8 bases between. CDR3 size: 13 residues. CDR1 and CDR2 (germline): ENHRY, SYGVKD. The DNA of the CDR3 is TGTGCCATCAGTGTAGGGGAGAACTATGGCTACACCTTC. This encodes CAISVGENYGYTF.

V is TRBV27 and J is TRBJ2-3; no firm D call. Per the germline V gene, CDR1 is MNHEY and CDR2 is SMNVEV (reference sequence). The CDR3 is made up of 13 amino acids. Trimming left V 4 bases short and J 1 base short, with 6 bases between. CDR3 sequence: CASSSFGTDTQYF. CDR3 nucleotides: TGTGCCAGCAGTTCGTTCGGCACAGATACGCAGTATTTT.

A few counts support this clone. The chain recombines TRBV5-1 with TRBJ2-3, with D maybe TRBD1 (7 bases). Per germline, CDR1 SGHRS and CDR2 YFSETQ. The ends were cut back, 7 bases at V and 1 base at J, with 16 bases in the middle. The CDR3 contains 15 residues. Here the CDR3 reads CASLLTGEGTDTQYF. The DNA for the CDR3 is TGCGCCAGCCTCCTCACAGGGGAGGGCACAGATACGCAGTATTTT.

The V call is TRBV27, the J call TRBJ2-5; D is perhaps TRBD1 or TRBD2 (5 bases each). Trimming took 5 bases from V and 6 from J, leaving 19 bases between them. The V gene's germline CDR1 is MNHEY and CDR2 SMNVEV (reference sequence). The CDR3 has 15 amino acids. The CDR3 spells CASSMDLRPGQTQYF. Here the CDR3 DNA reads TGTGCCAGCAGTATGGACCTCAGGCCGGGGCAGACCCAGTACTTC.

Points on this clone: Other DNA sequences in this specimen translate into the identical CDR3. The rearrangement links TRBV20-1 to TRBJ2-1, with D perhaps assigned TRBD1 or TRBD2 (6 bases each). Trimming left V 4 bases short and J 6 bases short, with 7 bases between. This CDR3 region has 11 residues. Germline V gives CDR1 DFQATT, CDR2 SNEGSKA (reference sequence). CDR3 in amino acids: CSATGANEQFF. CDR3 nucleotides: TGCAGTGCTACGGGGGCCAATGAGCAGTTCTTC.

The CDR3 region is CASSPKDRTYNEQFF. CDR3 nucleotides: TGTGCCAGCAGTCCTAAAGACAGGACCTACAATGAGCAGTTCTTC. The V gene is TRBV7-9, the J gene TRBJ2-1, with D possibly being TRBD1 (6 bases). With 6 bases removed from V and 2 bases from J, the gap between germline ends came to 14 bases. Per germline, CDR1 SEHNR and CDR2 FQNEAQ (reference sequence). There are 15 residues in the CDR3.

This clone came up a few times. V gene TRBV7-9 combines with J gene TRBJ2-1; either TRBD1 or TRBD2 may supply D (5 bases each). Germline lookup yields CDR1 SEHNR and CDR2 FQNEAQ (reference sequence). CDR3 length: 14 residues. The V gene lost 6 bases and the J gene lost 5 bases, with 14 bases spanning the gap. In DNA form, the CDR3 reads TGTGCCAGCAGAAACCACGGGACGGACAATGAGCAGTTCTTC. It encodes CASRNHGTDNEQFF.

This clone has more than one count but fewer than ten. The chain recombines TRBV7-9 with TRBJ1-2, with 8 bases that match TRBD1. Per the germline V gene, CDR1 is SEHNR and CDR2 is FQNEAQ (reference sequence). The CDR3 loop spans 14 amino acids. Losses at the gene ends were 5 bases for V and 4 bases for J; bases not matched to a gene: 6. This CDR3 reads CASSQGQESYGYTF. CDR3 bases: TGTGCCAGCAGCCAGGGACAGGAGAGCTATGGCTACACCTTC.